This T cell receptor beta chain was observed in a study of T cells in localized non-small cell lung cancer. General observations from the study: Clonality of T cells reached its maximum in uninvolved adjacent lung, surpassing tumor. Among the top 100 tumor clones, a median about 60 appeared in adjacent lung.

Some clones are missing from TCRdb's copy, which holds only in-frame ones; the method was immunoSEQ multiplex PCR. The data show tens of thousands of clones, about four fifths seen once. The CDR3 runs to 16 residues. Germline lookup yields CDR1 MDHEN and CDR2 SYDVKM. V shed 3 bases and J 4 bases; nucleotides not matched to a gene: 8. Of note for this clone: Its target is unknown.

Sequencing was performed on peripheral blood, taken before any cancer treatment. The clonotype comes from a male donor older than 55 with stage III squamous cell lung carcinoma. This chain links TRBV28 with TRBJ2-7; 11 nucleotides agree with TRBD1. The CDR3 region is CASSFPQGTGGYEQYF. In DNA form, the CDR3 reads TGTGCCAGCAGTTTTCCGCAAGGGACAGGGGGGTACGAGCAGTACTTC.